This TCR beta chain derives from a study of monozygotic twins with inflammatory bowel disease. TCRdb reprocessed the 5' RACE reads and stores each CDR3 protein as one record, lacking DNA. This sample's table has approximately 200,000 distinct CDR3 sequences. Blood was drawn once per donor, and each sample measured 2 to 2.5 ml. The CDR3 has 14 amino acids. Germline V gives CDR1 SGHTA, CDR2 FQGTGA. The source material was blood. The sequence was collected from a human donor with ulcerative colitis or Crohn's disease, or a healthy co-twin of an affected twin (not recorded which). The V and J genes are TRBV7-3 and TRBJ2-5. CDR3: CASSLTRDQETQYF.